This TCR beta chain is from a study of response to subunit inactivated influenza vaccine. TCRdb redid the calling of the RT-PCR reads with MiXCR, one entry per CDR3 protein. The top ten hold less than 4% of the sample, which has roughly 500,000 distinct CDR3 sequences, approximately 15% seen once. In this sample, this clonotype turned up a few times. Its target is not known. Findings of the study overall: Authors suggested few new T cells are recruited by each seasonal influenza vaccination.

The material sequenced was CD4+ T cells sorted from PBMCs, taken less than 30 months after vaccination. The source is a man between 50 and 75 years old who received an inactivated influenza vaccine.

In DNA, the CDR3 is TGTGCCAGCAGATTCCGGGACAGGGGACCCGGGGAGCTGTTTTTT. This encodes CASRFRDRGPGELFF. V gene TRBV6-1 combines with J gene TRBJ2-2; 10 bases align to TRBD1. V shed 6 bases and J 6 bases; nucleotides not matched to a gene: 7. From germline, CDR1 is MNHNS and CDR2 SASEGT. CDR3 length: 15 amino acids.